The 8 T cell receptor beta chains given below trace back to one sample, sequenced in a study of blood T cell repertoires in COVID-19. The data were produced by immunoSEQ multiplex PCR, yet TCRdb's version contains in-frame clones alone and is incomplete. The table lists more than 90,000 clones, 87% of them singletons, with 11% in the top ten. What was sequenced was peripheral blood. Receptor source: a woman in her twenties or thirties with acute or convalescent COVID-19.

The chain joins TRBV19 to TRBJ2-7, with 9 bases that match TRBD2. V lost 1 base and J lost 1; bases outside the gene matches: 8. CDR1 and CDR2 (germline): LNHDA, SQIVND (reference sequence). The CDR3 has 17 residues. CDR3 in DNA: TGTGCCAGTAGTATAGTCCCTATAGCGGGGGAATCCTACGAGCAGTACTTC. This sequence encodes CASSIVPIAGESYEQYF.

The chain links TRBV11-2 to TRBJ1-1; 12 positions match TRBD1. The V gene's germline CDR1 is SGHAT and CDR2 FQNNGV. V lost 5 bases and J lost 5; bases outside the gene matches: 3. The CDR3 contains 14 residues. CDR3 amino acids: CASSRGQGATEAFF. The CDR3 DNA sequence: TGTGCCAGCAGCAGGGGACAGGGGGCTACTGAAGCTTTCTTT. The whole variable domain, remainder taken from reference TRBV11-2 and TRBJ1-1, is EAGVAQSPRYKIIEKRQSVAFWCNPISGHATLYWYQQILGQGPKLLIQFQNNGVVDDSQLPKDRFSAERLKGVDSTLKIQPAKLEDSAVYLCASSRGQGATEAFFGQGTRLTVV.

The V gene is TRBV18, the J gene TRBJ1-3; no definite D call. The CDR3 covers 15 residues. The ends were cut back, 2 bases at V and 0 bases at J, with 8 bases in the middle. CDR1 KGHSH and CDR2 LQKENI come from the germline V gene. CDR3 in DNA: TGTGCCAGCTCACCAAACCTAAGCTCTGGAAACACCATATATTTT. It codes for CASSPNLSSGNTIYF.

In this sample, this clone turned up once. The V call is TRBV30, the J call TRBJ1-2; TRBD1 agrees at 8 bases. V gave up 5 bases and J gave up 4 bases; unmatched junction bases: 6. This CDR3 region has 13 residues. Germline CDR1 reads GTSNPN; CDR2 reads SVGIG (reference sequence). CDR3 bases: TGTGCCTGGGGGGACAGGAACTTCTATGGCTACACCTTC. This gives the protein CAWGDRNFYGYTF.

This chain joins TRBV7-3 and TRBJ2-1, with D tentatively TRBD2 (5 bases). Trimming left V 6 bases short and J 4 bases short, with 13 bases between. Germline V gene data show CDR1 as SGHTA and CDR2 as FQGTGA. The CDR3 has 14 residues. The CDR3 coding sequence is TGTGCCAGCAGTTTGATCCCGGGGTACAATGAGCAGTTCTTC. This encodes CASSLIPGYNEQFF.

This chain links TRBV15 with TRBJ2-6; the match to TRBD1 covers 11 bases. This CDR3 has 18 residues. Trimming at V came to 3 bases and at J to 1 base, leaving 5 bases not matched to a gene. CDR1 LNHNV and CDR2 YYDKDF come from the germline V gene (reference sequence). The CDR3 is CATSRKGQGGSGANVLTF. The CDR3 DNA reads as TGTGCCACCAGCAGGAAGGGACAGGGGGGATCTGGGGCCAACGTCCTGACTTTC. The complete variable domain, with remaining parts taken from reference TRBV15 and TRBJ2-6, reads DAMVIQNPRYQVTQFGKPVTLSCSQTLNHNVMYWYQQKSSQAPKLLFHYYDKDFNNEADTPDNFQSRRPNTSFCFLDIRSPGLGDTAMYLCATSRKGQGGSGANVLTFGAGSRLTVL.

This sequence joins TRBV14 and TRBJ2-3; D possibly corresponds to TRBD2 (6 bases). Per the germline V gene, CDR1 is SGHDN and CDR2 is FVKESK. V lost 3 bases to trimming and J lost 3 bases, with 10 bases between them. The CDR3 sequence is 14 residues long. The CDR3 protein is CASSQTRETDTQYF. The CDR3 bases are TGTGCCAGCAGCCAGACTAGGGAGACAGATACGCAGTATTTT.

The chain recombines TRBV5-6 with TRBJ2-4; D is unclear. The CDR3 covers 12 residues. V lost 0 bases and J 6 bases, leaving 4 bases between the germline ends. CDR1 is SGHDT, CDR2 YYEEEE, per germline. The CDR3 coding sequence is TGTGCCAGCAGCTTGGGGCCAAACATTCAGTACTTC. It codes for CASSLGPNIQYF.